These 27 T cell receptor beta chains share one sample of origin, sequenced in a study of blood T cell repertoires in COVID-19 (TCRdb year 2020). The library came from the immunoSEQ multiplex PCR assay. This immuneACCESS table, as held by TCRdb, lists in-frame sequences with V and J called but not all clones. Of the missing ones, under half trace to an unresolved V gene in checked studies; the others have no known cause. Present in this sample are under 300,000 clones, 65% to 85% of which were seen just once. Approximately 1.5% of the sample is taken by the ten largest. Sequenced input: peripheral blood. These receptors came from a woman between 35 and 50 years old who had recovered from COVID-19.

The V and J genes are TRBV11-3 and TRBJ2-2; D is unclear. This CDR3 comprises 14 residues. Per the germline V gene, CDR1 is SGHNT and CDR2 is YENEEA. V was pared by 0 bases and J by 0 bases, with 2 bases between. The CDR3 DNA sequence: TGTGCCAGCAGCTTAGACGCGAACACCGGGGAGCTGTTTTTT. This translates into CASSLDANTGELFF.

This CDR3 is CASSPWTGNNEQFF. The CDR3, as DNA: TGTGCCAGCAGCCCTTGGACAGGAAACAATGAGCAGTTCTTC. The J gene is TRBJ2-1, the V gene TRBV7-6, with 7 nucleotides matching TRBD1. Germline V gene data show CDR1 as SGHVS and CDR2 as FNYEAQ. This CDR3 is 14 amino acids long. Losses at the gene ends were 5 bases for V and 5 bases for J; bases not matched to a gene: 6. Drawing the rest from reference TRBV7-6 and TRBJ2-1, the complete variable domain is GAGVSQSPRYKVTKRGQDVALRCDPISGHVSLYWYRQALGQGPEFLTYFNYEAQQDKSGLPNDRFSAERPEGSISTLTIQRTEQRDSAMYRCASSPWTGNNEQFFGPGTRLTVL.

This clone was recorded only once. This chain joins TRBV19 and TRBJ1-5; D is perhaps TRBD1 (5 bases). This CDR3 is 18 amino acids long. Germline CDR1 and CDR2: LNHDA and SQIVND (reference sequence). Between the trimmed V and J ends, which lost 1 base and 5 bases, there was a span of 21 bases. The CDR3 loop is CASSIAEGPPTRDQPQHF. Written as DNA, the CDR3 is TGTGCCAGTAGTATAGCGGAGGGGCCACCCACGAGGGATCAGCCCCAGCATTTT.

This sequence joins TRBV18 and TRBJ1-1; 10 nucleotides line up with TRBD1. V was clipped by 4 bases and J by 1 base; unmatched bases: 9. The CDR3 is made up of 17 amino acids. Germline values: CDR1 KGHSH, CDR2 LQKENI. The CDR3 region has the DNA TGTGCCAGCTCACACACTCATGACAGGGGGCCGAACACTGAAGCTTTCTTT. Translating it yields CASSHTHDRGPNTEAFF. Full variable domain (remainder filled in from reference TRBV18 and TRBJ1-1): NAGVMQNPRHLVRRRGQEARLRCSPMKGHSHVYWYRQLPEEGLKFMVYLQKENIIDESGMPKERFSAEFPKEGPSILRIQQVVRGDSAAYFCASSHTHDRGPNTEAFFGQGTRLTVV.

This chain uses TRBV6-5 with TRBJ1-4; D call uncertain. CDR3 length: 13 amino acids. Per the germline V gene, CDR1 is MNHEY and CDR2 is SVGAGI. The V end was cut by 6 bases, the J end by 7 bases, with 12 bases between. CDR3 amino acids: CASSPPGTEKLFF. CDR3 sequence (DNA): TGTGCCAGCAGCCCCCCAGGTACTGAAAAACTGTTTTTT.

The chain uses TRBV5-1 and TRBJ2-7, with D possibly being TRBD1 (6 bases). The CDR3 contains 13 residues. Germline V gene data show CDR1 as SGHRS and CDR2 as YFSETQ. V was trimmed by 0 bases and J by 4 bases, leaving 8 bases between them. CDR3 coding DNA: TGCGCCAGCAGCTTGGAGGGGGAATACGAGCAGTACTTC. This translates into CASSLEGEYEQYF.

This clone was seen only once. J is TRBJ2-3 and V is TRBV11-2, with a weak D call TRBD2 (7 bases). Germline-derived CDR1 and CDR2 are SGHAT and FQNNGV. This CDR3 is built from 19 residues. V was shortened by 1 base and J by 1 base, with 21 bases between the two germline ends. The CDR3 is CASSLGGRGSRGRTDTQYF. The CDR3 DNA is TGTGCCAGCAGCTTAGGCGGTCGGGGCTCGCGGGGGCGCACAGATACGCAGTATTTT.

This clone was observed a handful of times. This sequence joins TRBV4-1 and TRBJ1-2; 11 bases are a match to TRBD1. The CDR3 has 16 amino acids. V was clipped by 5 bases and J by 8 bases; unmatched bases: 13. Per germline, CDR1 MGHRA and CDR2 YSYEKL. DNA for the CDR3: TGCGCCAGCAGCAGACCCGGGACAGGGGGGATAAGGGGCTACACCTTC. Amino acid sequence: CASSRPGTGGIRGYTF.

V is TRBV10-3 and J is TRBJ2-2, with D possibly matching TRBD1 (6 bases). This CDR3 has 14 residues. Trimming took off 5 bases at V and 2 bases at J, with 9 bases between the two ends. CDR1 is ENHRY and CDR2 is SYGVKD in the germline V gene. In DNA, the CDR3 is TGTGCCATCAGTCTGACAGGAAACACCGGGGAGCTGTTTTTT. It encodes CAISLTGNTGELFF.

The chain couples TRBV3-1 (or the pseudogene TRBV3-2) to TRBJ1-5; no clear D. CDR3 length: 15 amino acids. Germline-derived CDR1 and CDR2 are LGHDT and YNNKEL (reference sequence). The V end was cut by 2 bases, the J end by 5 bases, with 13 bases between. The CDR3 here is CASSQNIETYQPQHF. CDR3 bases: TGTGCCAGCAGCCAAAACATCGAGACTTATCAGCCCCAGCATTTT.

The rearrangement links TRBV19 to TRBJ1-6, with 7 bases identical to TRBD1. The length of the CDR3 is 15 residues. V dropped 2 bases and J dropped 8; count of bases not matched to a gene: 6. Germline values: CDR1 LNHDA, CDR2 SQIVND (reference sequence). CDR3 nucleotides: TGTGCCAGTAGTATACGAGGACAGGCTGATTCACCCCTCCACTTT. As protein: CASSIRGQADSPLHF.

The chain links TRBV5-1 to TRBJ2-3; D gene uncertain. Trimming cost V 1 base and J 0 bases, with 9 bases left between them. Germline V lookup: CDR1 SGHRS, CDR2 YFSETQ. The CDR3 loop spans 15 amino acids. Here the CDR3 reads CASSLTDSSTDTQYF. The CDR3, as DNA: TGCGCCAGCAGCTTGACAGATAGTAGCACAGATACGCAGTATTTT.

The CDR3 bases are TGTGCCATCAGTGAGTCGACTCGAGGGTCAGAGACCCAGTACTTC. Translated: CAISESTRGSETQYF. The chain couples TRBV10-3 to TRBJ2-5; D perhaps matches TRBD2 (5 bases). CDR1 is ENHRY and CDR2 is SYGVKD in the germline V gene. CDR3 length: 15 amino acids. V lost 0 bases and J 4 bases, leaving 12 bases between the germline ends.

This chain joins TRBV24-1 and TRBJ1-2, with TRBD1 matching over 9 bases. With 9 bases clipped from V and 1 base from J, the junction kept 5 bases outside the gene matches. Germline V gene data show CDR1 as KGHDR and CDR2 as SFDVKD. This CDR3 has 14 amino acids. CDR3 in amino acids: CATQGQGNNYGYTF. CDR3 DNA: TGTGCCACCCAAGGACAGGGGAATAACTATGGCTACACCTTC.

The CDR3 DNA is TGTGCCACAGGGGGGGAGACAGGGGGTTCCTACGAGCAGTACTTC. Protein product: CATGGETGGSYEQYF. The chain uses TRBV25-1 and TRBJ2-7; 9 nucleotides match TRBD1. The CDR3 runs 15 residues. Trimming took 10 bases from V and 1 from J; bases not matched to a gene: 11. CDR1 and CDR2 (germline): MGHDK, SYGVNS.

This chain joins TRBV28 and TRBJ1-2, with 12 positions matching TRBD1. This CDR3 spans 14 amino acids. Trimming at V came to 6 bases and at J to 5 bases, leaving 4 bases not matched to a gene. CDR1 is MDHEN, CDR2 SYDVKM, per germline. The CDR3 loop reads CASREGQGAYGYTF. CDR3 sequence (DNA): TGTGCCAGCAGAGAGGGACAGGGGGCTTATGGCTACACCTTC.

The chain joins TRBV29-1 to TRBJ2-7; D gene unclear. The length of the CDR3 is 14 residues. The V gene lost 2 bases and the J gene lost 7 bases, with 18 bases spanning the gap. The V gene's germline CDR1 is SQVTM and CDR2 ANQGSEA. The CDR3 here is CSVELAVKPREQYF. CDR3 sequence (DNA): TGCAGCGTTGAACTGGCGGTGAAGCCTAGGGAGCAGTACTTC.

The chain employs TRBV5-1 and TRBJ1-1; D remains unclear. CDR1 and CDR2 from the germline V gene are SGHRS and YFSETQ. The CDR3 totals 14 residues. The V gene lost 0 bases and the J gene lost 2 bases, with 8 bases spanning the gap. The CDR3 DNA is TGCGCCAGCAGCTTGGGTGAGGGAAACACTGAAGCTTTCTTT. Translation gives CASSLGEGNTEAFF.

This chain joins TRBV12-3 or TRBV12-4 and TRBJ2-3; TRBD1 agrees at 7 bases. V shed 7 bases, J shed 4 bases, and the junction held 5 bases outside the gene matches. CDR3 length: 13 amino acids. The CDR3 reads CASTMGQSDTQYF. CDR3 bases: TGTGCCAGCACCATGGGACAGTCAGATACGCAGTATTTT.

The CDR3 loop reads CASRRQGGYGYTF. The CDR3 DNA reads TGTGCCAGCAGACGACAGGGGGGCTATGGCTACACCTTC. The chain recombines TRBV2 with TRBJ1-2; 9 nucleotides agree with TRBD1. CDR1 is SNHLY and CDR2 is FYNNEI in the germline V gene. J lost 4 bases, V lost 6 bases, and 3 bases had no gene match. The CDR3 is 13 amino acids.

The chain links TRBV13 to TRBJ1-4; D perhaps matches TRBD1 (6 bases). The CDR3 loop spans 17 amino acids. Germline V gives CDR1 PRHDT, CDR2 FYEKMQ (reference sequence). V was pared by 1 base and J by 4 bases, with 16 bases between. CDR3 in DNA: TGTGCCAGCAGCTTAGCTGCCAGGGGTGTGGGTAATGAAAAACTGTTTTTT. Protein: CASSLAARGVGNEKLFF.

The rearrangement joins TRBV10-3 to TRBJ2-7; D is unclear. CDR1 is ENHRY and CDR2 is SYGVKD in the germline V gene. The ends were cut back, 2 bases at V and 6 bases at J, with 5 bases in the middle. This CDR3 has 11 amino acids. This CDR3 reads CAISEESEQYF. The CDR3, as DNA: TGTGCCATCAGTGAGGAGAGCGAGCAGTACTTC.

Regarding this clone: Other DNA sequences from this sample encode an identical CDR3 as well. The chain links TRBV24-1 to TRBJ1-2; 9 positions match TRBD1. CDR1 is KGHDR, CDR2 SFDVKD, per germline. The CDR3 extends over 15 amino acids. Trimming at V came to 3 bases and at J to 2 bases, leaving 3 bases not matched to a gene. CDR3 nucleotides: TGTGCCACCAGTGATCCCGGGACAGGGAACTATGGCTACACCTTC. Encoded protein: CATSDPGTGNYGYTF.

V gene TRBV28 combines with J gene TRBJ1-2, with 7 bases aligning to TRBD1. Trimming removed 10 bases from V and 8 bases from J; junction bases left unmatched: 10. The V gene's germline CDR1 is MDHEN and CDR2 SYDVKM. CDR3 length: 12 amino acids. Here the CDR3 reads CATRGAGDGYTF. CDR3 nucleotide sequence: TGTGCCACCAGGGGGGCGGGGGACGGCTACACCTTC.

This sequence joins TRBV27 and TRBJ2-6, with a tentative D call TRBD1 (6 bases). Per germline, CDR1 MNHEY and CDR2 SMNVEV (reference sequence). This CDR3 is built from 14 residues. With 3 bases removed from V and 4 bases from J, the gap between germline ends came to 7 bases. This CDR3 reads CASSLGAGANVLTF. The CDR3, as DNA: TGTGCCAGCAGTTTGGGGGCGGGGGCCAACGTCCTGACTTTC.

The J gene is TRBJ2-1, the V gene TRBV3-1 (or the pseudogene TRBV3-2); a weak D match, TRBD1 (6 bases). The germline gives CDR1 LGHDT, CDR2 YNNKEL (reference sequence). The CDR3 extends over 14 amino acids. The V end lost 5 bases, the J end lost 6 bases, and 14 bases lay between the germline ends. The CDR3 nucleotides are TGTGCCAGCAGCGTCCAAACAGGGAGCAATGAGCAGTTCTTC. Translating it yields CASSVQTGSNEQFF.

V gene TRBV18 combines with J gene TRBJ2-5; TRBD1 might be the D (6 bases). This CDR3 contains 14 residues. CDR1 is KGHSH and CDR2 is LQKENI in the germline V gene. The V end was cut by 3 bases, the J end by 1 base, with 9 bases between. The CDR3 DNA is TGTGCCAGCTCACCGAGGACAGCCCAAGAGACCCAGTACTTC. Residues: CASSPRTAQETQYF.